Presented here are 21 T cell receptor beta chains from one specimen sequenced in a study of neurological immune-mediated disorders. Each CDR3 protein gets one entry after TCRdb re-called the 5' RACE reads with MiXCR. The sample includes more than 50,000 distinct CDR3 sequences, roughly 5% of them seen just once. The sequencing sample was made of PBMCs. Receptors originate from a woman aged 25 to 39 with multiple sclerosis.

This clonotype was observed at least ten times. The CDR3 reads CSARQTGLSGAEQYF. The CDR3 nucleotides read TGCAGTGCTAGACAAACGGGACTCTCTGGGGCCGAGCAGTACTTC. The genes are TRBV20-1 and TRBJ2-7; D perhaps matches TRBD2 (6 bases). The CDR3 extends over 15 amino acids. Trimming cost V 2 bases and J 6 bases, with 20 bases left between them. Germline V gene sequence: CDR1 DFQATT, CDR2 SNEGSKA (reference sequence).

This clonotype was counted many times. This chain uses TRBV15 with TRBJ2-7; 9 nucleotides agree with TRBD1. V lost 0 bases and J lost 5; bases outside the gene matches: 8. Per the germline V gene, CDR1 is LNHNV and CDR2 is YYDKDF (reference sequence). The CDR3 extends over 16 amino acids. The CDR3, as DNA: TGTGCCACCAGCAGAGATGGGGGACAGGGCTGGAACGAGCAGTACTTC. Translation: CATSRDGGQGWNEQYF.

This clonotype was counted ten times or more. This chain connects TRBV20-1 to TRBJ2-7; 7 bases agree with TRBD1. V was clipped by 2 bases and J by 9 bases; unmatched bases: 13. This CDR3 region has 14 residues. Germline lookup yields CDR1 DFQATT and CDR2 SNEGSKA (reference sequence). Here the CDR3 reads CSARPGTDTSRQYF. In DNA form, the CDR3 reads TGCAGTGCTAGACCCGGGACAGACACCTCTCGGCAGTACTTC.

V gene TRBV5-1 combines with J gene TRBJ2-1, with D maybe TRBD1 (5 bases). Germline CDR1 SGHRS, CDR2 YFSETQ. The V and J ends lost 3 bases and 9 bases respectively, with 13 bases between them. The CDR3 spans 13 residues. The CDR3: CASSSESRGEQFF. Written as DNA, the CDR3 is TGCGCCAGCAGCTCGGAAAGTAGGGGTGAGCAGTTCTTC.

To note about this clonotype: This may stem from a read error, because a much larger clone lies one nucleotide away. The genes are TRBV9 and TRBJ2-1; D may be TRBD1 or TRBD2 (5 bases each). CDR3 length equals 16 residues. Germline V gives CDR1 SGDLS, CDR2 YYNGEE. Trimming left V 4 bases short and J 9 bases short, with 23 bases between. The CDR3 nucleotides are TGTGCCAGCAGCCCGACCGGTAACTTAGGGACCGGTGAGCAGTTCTTC. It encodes CASSPTGNLGTGEQFF.

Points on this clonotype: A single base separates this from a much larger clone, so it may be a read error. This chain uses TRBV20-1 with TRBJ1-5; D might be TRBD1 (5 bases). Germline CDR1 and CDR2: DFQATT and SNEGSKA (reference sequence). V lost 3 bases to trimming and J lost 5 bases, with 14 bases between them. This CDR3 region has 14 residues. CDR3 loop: CSARSGENHQPQHF. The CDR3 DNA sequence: TGCAGTGCTAGGTCGGGGGAAAACCATCAGCCCCAGCATTTT.

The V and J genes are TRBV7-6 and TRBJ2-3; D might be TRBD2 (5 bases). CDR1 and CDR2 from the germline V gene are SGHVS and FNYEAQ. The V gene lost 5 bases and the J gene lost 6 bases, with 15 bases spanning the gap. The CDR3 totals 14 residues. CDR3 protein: CASSPSTSPDTQYF. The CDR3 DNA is TGTGCCAGCAGCCCATCTACTAGTCCTGATACGCAGTATTTT.

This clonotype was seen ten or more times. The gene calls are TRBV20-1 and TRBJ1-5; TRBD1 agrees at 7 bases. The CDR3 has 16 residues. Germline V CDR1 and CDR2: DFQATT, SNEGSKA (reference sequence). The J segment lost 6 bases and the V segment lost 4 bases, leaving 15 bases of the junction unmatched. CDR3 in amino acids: CSATQGGANPGQPQHF. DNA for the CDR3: TGCAGTGCTACCCAGGGGGGGGCAAACCCCGGTCAGCCCCAGCATTTT.

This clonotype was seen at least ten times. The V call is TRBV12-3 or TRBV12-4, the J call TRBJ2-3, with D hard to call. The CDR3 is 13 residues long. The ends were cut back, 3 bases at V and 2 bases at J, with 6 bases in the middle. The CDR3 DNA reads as TGTGCCAGCAGTTTGGCCGTCACAGATACGCAGTATTTT. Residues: CASSLAVTDTQYF.

The chain's CDR3 is CATGQGLTFQYF. The CDR3 DNA reads as TGTGCCACCGGTCAGGGTTTAACATTTCAGTACTTC. This rearrangement joins TRBV15 to TRBJ2-4; TRBD1 might be the D (5 bases). This CDR3 contains 12 residues. The V end lost 8 bases, the J end lost 11 bases, and 16 bases lay between the germline ends. The V gene's germline CDR1 is LNHNV and CDR2 YYDKDF (reference sequence).

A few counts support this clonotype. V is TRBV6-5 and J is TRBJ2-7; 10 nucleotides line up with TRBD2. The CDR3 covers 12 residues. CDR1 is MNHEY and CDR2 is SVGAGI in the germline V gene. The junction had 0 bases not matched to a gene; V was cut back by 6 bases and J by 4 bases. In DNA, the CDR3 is TGTGCCAGCAGGACTAGCGGGTACGAGCAGTACTTC. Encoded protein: CASRTSGYEQYF.

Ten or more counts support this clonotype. CDR3 loop: CASSPDREGEAFF. The CDR3 nucleotides read TGCGCCAGCAGTCCCGACAGGGAGGGTGAAGCTTTCTTT. This chain connects TRBV5-1 to TRBJ1-1; 7 bases fit TRBD1. With V trimmed by 5 bases and J by 7 bases, 8 bases remained unmatched. CDR3 length: 13 residues. The germline V gene has CDR1 SGHRS and CDR2 YFSETQ.

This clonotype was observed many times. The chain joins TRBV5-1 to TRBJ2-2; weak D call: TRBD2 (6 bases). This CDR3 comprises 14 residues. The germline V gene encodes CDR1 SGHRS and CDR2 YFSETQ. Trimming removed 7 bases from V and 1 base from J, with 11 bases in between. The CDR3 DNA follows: TGCGCCAGCTCGACCGGGAGGAACACCGGGGAGCTGTTTTTT. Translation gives CASSTGRNTGELFF.

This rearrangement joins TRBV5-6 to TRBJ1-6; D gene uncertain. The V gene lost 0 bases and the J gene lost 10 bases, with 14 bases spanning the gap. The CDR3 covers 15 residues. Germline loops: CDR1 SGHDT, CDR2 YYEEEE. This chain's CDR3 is CASSLVQADVSPLHF. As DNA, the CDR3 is TGTGCCAGCAGCTTGGTGCAGGCCGACGTATCACCCCTCCACTTT.

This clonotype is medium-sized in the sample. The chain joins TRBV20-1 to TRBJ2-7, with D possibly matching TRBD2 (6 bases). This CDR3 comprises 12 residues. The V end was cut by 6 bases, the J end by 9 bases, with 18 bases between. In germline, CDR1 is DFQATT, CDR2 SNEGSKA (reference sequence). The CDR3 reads CSAPGTPEGQYF. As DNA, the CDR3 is TGCAGTGCCCCAGGGACCCCGGAGGGGCAGTACTTC.

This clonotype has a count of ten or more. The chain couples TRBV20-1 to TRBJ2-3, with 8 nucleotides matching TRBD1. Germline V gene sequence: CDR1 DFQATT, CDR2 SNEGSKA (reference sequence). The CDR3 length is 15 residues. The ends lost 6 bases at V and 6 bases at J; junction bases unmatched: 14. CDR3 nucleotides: TGCAGTGCCCCGACAGGGGCCCTAGTGGCGGATACGCAGTATTTT. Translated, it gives CSAPTGALVADTQYF.

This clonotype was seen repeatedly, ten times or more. The DNA for the CDR3 is TGTGCCAGCAGTTACTCCGCTCAGGCGGGGGGTGAGCAGTACTTC. Amino acid sequence: CASSYSAQAGGEQYF. The gene calls are TRBV6-5 and TRBJ2-7; 8 positions agree with TRBD2. The CDR3 loop spans 15 amino acids. Germline V gene sequence: CDR1 MNHEY, CDR2 SVGAGI. V dropped 0 bases and J dropped 7; count of bases not matched to a gene: 8.

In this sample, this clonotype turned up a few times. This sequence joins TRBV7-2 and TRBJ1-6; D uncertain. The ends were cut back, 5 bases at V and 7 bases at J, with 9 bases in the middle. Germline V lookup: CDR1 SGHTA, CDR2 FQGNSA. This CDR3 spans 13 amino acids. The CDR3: CASSVRRNSPLHF. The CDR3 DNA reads TGTGCCAGCAGCGTGCGTAGAAATTCACCCCTCCACTTT.

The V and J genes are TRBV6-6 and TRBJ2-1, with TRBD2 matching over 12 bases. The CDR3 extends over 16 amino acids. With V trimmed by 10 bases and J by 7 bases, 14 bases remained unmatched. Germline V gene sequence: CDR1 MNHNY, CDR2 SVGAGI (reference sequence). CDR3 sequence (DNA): TGTGCCACCGGCACCGCTCTAGCGGGGGGGCGGAATGAGCAGTTCTTC. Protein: CATGTALAGGRNEQFF.

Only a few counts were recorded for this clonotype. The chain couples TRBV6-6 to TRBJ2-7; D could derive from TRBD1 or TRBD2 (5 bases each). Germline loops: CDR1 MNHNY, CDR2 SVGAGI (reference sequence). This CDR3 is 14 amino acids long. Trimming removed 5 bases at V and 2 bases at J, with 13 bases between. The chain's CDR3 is CASSTGSGPYEQYF. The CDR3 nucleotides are TGTGCCAGCAGTACAGGCAGCGGCCCCTACGAGCAGTACTTC.

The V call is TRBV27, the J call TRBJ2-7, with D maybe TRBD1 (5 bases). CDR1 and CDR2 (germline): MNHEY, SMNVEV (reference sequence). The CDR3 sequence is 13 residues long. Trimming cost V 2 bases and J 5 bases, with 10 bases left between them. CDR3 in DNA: TGTGCCAGCAGTTTACAGGGTCTTAACGAGCAGTACTTC. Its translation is CASSLQGLNEQYF.